These 8 T cell receptor beta chains were sequenced from one sample in a study of glioma-infiltrating T cells after dendritic cell vaccination. The assay was immunoSEQ multiplex PCR, and TCRdb's table has in-frame clones only and misses some. The sample has tens of thousands of clones; 75% to 90% are singletons. The time point is: after dendritic cell vaccination, including at tumor progression/relapse. Sequencing used blood, obtained after dendritic cell vaccination. These receptors all come from a human donor with glioblastoma.

The sample holds a few counts of this clone. The V and J genes are TRBV7-9 and TRBJ1-1; D not resolved. V was clipped by 3 bases and J by 1 base, with 6 bases between them. CDR3 length: 13 residues. Germline lookup yields CDR1 SEHNR and CDR2 FQNEAQ (reference sequence). DNA for the CDR3: TGTGCCAGCAGCTTGCACTCGAACACTGAAGCTTTCTTT. Amino acids: CASSLHSNTEAFF.

V usage is TRBV6-5 and J usage is TRBJ1-1; D might be TRBD1 (6 bases). CDR1 is MNHEY, CDR2 SVGAGI, per germline. There are 14 residues in the CDR3. Trimming took 6 bases from V and 7 from J, leaving 18 bases between them. The chain's CDR3 is CASRGGGRGLEAFF. CDR3 coding DNA: TGTGCCAGCAGGGGAGGGGGTCGGGGCCTTGAAGCTTTCTTT.

In this sample, this clone turned up a few times. The DNA of the CDR3 is TGTGCCAGCAGTTACGTGGGTAGCGGGCCCTACAATGAGCAGTTCTTC. This gives the protein CASSYVGSGPYNEQFF. This chain uses TRBV6-5 with TRBJ2-1; 7 bases fit TRBD2. The ends lost 2 bases at V and 2 bases at J; junction bases unmatched: 6. This CDR3 has 16 amino acids. Germline V lookup: CDR1 MNHEY, CDR2 SVGAGI.

This rearrangement joins TRBV7-2 to TRBJ2-7, with D possibly matching TRBD1 (5 bases). The CDR3 has 14 amino acids. Germline V gives CDR1 SGHTA, CDR2 FQGNSA. Trimming stripped 5 bases from V and 2 bases from J, with 13 bases between. The CDR3: CASSPEWGAYEQYF. For the CDR3, the DNA is TGTGCCAGCAGCCCCGAGTGGGGCGCCTACGAGCAGTACTTC.

This sequence joins TRBV4-1 and TRBJ2-5; TRBD1 matches at 9 bases. CDR1 is MGHRA, CDR2 YSYEKL, per germline. This CDR3 has 18 amino acids. Trimming cost V 0 bases and J 5 bases; bases outside gene matches: 13. This CDR3 is CASSQDRGDRVNLETQYF. In nucleotides, the CDR3 is TGCGCCAGCAGCCAAGATCGGGGGGACAGGGTTAATTTGGAGACCCAGTACTTC.

The chain links TRBV5-6 to TRBJ2-7, with unresolved D. V lost 2 bases to trimming and J lost 3 bases, with 12 bases between them. The V gene's germline CDR1 is SGHDT and CDR2 YYEEEE. This CDR3 has 14 amino acids. CDR3 DNA: TGTGCCAGCAGCTTCCCGACTGTGGACTACGAGCAGTACTTC. It codes for CASSFPTVDYEQYF.

J is TRBJ2-7 and V is TRBV2, with 7 nucleotides matching TRBD1. This CDR3 spans 14 amino acids. CDR1 is SNHLY and CDR2 is FYNNEI in the germline V gene. The V and J ends lost 6 bases and 9 bases, in that order; junction bases with no gene match: 14. The CDR3 sequence: CASRERDSIRGQYF. CDR3 in DNA: TGTGCCAGCAGAGAACGGGACAGCATACGAGGGCAGTACTTC.

This chain uses TRBV27 with TRBJ2-1, with TRBD1 identical over 8 bases. The V gene's germline CDR1 is MNHEY and CDR2 SMNVEV (reference sequence). With V trimmed by 2 bases and J by 2 bases, 2 bases remained unmatched. The CDR3 spans 15 residues. CDR3 DNA: TGTGCCAGCAGTTTAGACAGGGGAACCTACAATGAGCAGTTCTTC. Encoded protein: CASSLDRGTYNEQFF.